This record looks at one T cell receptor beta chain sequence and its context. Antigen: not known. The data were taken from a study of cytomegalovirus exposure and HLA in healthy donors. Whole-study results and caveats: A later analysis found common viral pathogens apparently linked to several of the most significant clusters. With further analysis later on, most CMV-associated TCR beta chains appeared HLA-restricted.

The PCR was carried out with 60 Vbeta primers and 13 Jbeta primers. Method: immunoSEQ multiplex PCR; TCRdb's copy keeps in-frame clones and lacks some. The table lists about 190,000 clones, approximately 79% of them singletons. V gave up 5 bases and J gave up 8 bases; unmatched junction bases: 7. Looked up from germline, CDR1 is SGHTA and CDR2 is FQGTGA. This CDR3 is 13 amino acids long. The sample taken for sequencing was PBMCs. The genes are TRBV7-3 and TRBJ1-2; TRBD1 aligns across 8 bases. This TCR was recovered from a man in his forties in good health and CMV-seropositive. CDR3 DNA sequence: TGTGCCAGCAGCCGGACAGGGATGGAAGGCTACACCTTC. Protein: CASSRTGMEGYTF.